This T cell receptor beta chain was sequenced for a study of post-analysis software for immune sequencing data. The V gene's germline CDR1 is SGHAT and CDR2 FQNNGV. The length of the CDR3 is 13 residues. Deletions cut 0 bases from V and 5 bases from J, with 7 bases between. Turning to this clonotype: Antigen specificity is unknown.

Study-wide results and caveats: About five TRBV segments, including TRBV5-6, TRBV5-1 and TRBV20-1, were more frequent in patients than controls.

Incorporated into the TCR beta cDNA libraries were unique molecular identifiers, which served to reduce PCR and sequencing biases. Input of about 0.95 to 10 million T cells yielded a few hundred thousand cDNA molecules. TCRdb re-derived calls from the PCR reads in MiXCR, one entry per CDR3 protein. The sample records a few hundred thousand distinct CDR3 sequences, 30% to 45% being singletons. The sequenced material came from blood. This sequence originates from a girl aged 5 to 17 with multiple sclerosis. The rearrangement joins TRBV11-2 to TRBJ1-2; no firm D call. The CDR3 region has the DNA TGTGCCAGCAGCTTAGAGGCGGCGTATGGCTACACCTTC. Translated: CASSLEAAYGYTF.